This record concerns one T cell receptor beta chain sequence. Its antigen remains unidentified. At one end, the junction sequence differs from germline, possibly due to a read error. The entry originates in a study of shared clonotypes between healthy human individuals. Turning to the study itself: Per donor, CD8 memory used one plate, CD8 naive used two, CD4 memory used three and CD4 naive used three.

Study-level findings and limits: Apart from blood, nothing was sampled; tissue repertoires likely differ. Estimated richness was generally greater in naive than memory subsets.

The study drew its donors from healthy HIV-negative adults without recent acute infections or vaccinations. The CDR3 is made up of 13 amino acids. The V gene's germline CDR1 is SNHLY and CDR2 FYNNEI. TCRdb keeps only in-frame clones here, not all; method: immunoSEQ multiplex PCR. The top ten clones hold approximately 1% of a sample with about 1.4 million clones, over 95% of them seen once. Sequencing was carried out using naive CD4+ T cells sorted from blood. The subset: CD45RA+ positively selected. This TCR derives from a man younger than 40 in good health. This rearrangement joins TRBV2 to TRBJ2-2; TRBD1 agrees at 9 bases. The DNA of the CDR3 is TGTGCCAGCAGCGCCGGGACAGGGTCGTGGGGTGTTTTT. The encoded protein is CASSAGTGSWGVF.